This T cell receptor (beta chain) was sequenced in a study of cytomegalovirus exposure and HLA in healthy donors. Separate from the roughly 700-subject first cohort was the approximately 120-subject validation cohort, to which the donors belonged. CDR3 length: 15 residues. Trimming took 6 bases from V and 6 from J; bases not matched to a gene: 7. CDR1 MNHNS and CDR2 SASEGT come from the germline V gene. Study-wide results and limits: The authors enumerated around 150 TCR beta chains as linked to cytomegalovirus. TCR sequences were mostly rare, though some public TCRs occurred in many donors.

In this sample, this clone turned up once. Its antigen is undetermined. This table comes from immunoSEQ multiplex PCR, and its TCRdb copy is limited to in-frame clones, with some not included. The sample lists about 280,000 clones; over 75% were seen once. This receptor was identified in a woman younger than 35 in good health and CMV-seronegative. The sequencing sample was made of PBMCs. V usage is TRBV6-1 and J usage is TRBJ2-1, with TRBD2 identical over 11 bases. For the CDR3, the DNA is TGTGCCAGCAGAACACCGGGACTAGCGGTCAATGAGCAGTTCTTC. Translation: CASRTPGLAVNEQFF.